This record concerns one T cell receptor (beta chain) sequence. The CDR3 runs 18 residues. V lost 5 bases to trimming and J lost 2 bases; unmatched junction nucleotides: 16. Germline-derived CDR1 and CDR2 are SEHNR and FQNEAQ (reference sequence). The PCR ran on 60 Vbeta and 13 Jbeta primers. Clones were read by immunoSEQ multiplex PCR, and TCRdb kept only the in-frame ones, dropping some. The sample has about 180,000 clones; about 69% are singletons. This record belongs to a study of cytomegalovirus exposure and HLA in healthy donors. This TCR came from a male donor in good health and CMV-seronegative. The V and J genes are TRBV7-9 and TRBJ2-7; 9 nucleotides align to TRBD1. Sequencing was performed on PBMCs. The CDR3 protein is CASSPRNGDREPAYEQYF. DNA of the CDR3: TGTGCCAGCAGCCCAAGGAATGGGGACAGGGAACCTGCCTACGAGCAGTACTTC.